A single T cell receptor (beta chain) is shown here with its context. Its matching antigen is unknown. V dropped 0 bases and J dropped 0; count of bases not matched to a gene: 0. Germline lookup yields CDR1 WNHNN and CDR2 SYGVQD (reference sequence). This CDR3 is built from 15 residues. This sample was included in a study of T cell responses to AZD1222 COVID-19 vaccine. Findings and limits, study-wide: White British donors predominated, females outnumbered males, and clonal diversity was possibly underestimated.

The table came from immunoSEQ multiplex PCR; TCRdb's copy has only in-frame clones and leaves some out. The sample carries 68,000 or so clones, around 80% recorded once. The specimen was peripheral blood, collected on day 0 of AZD1222 vaccination. This sequence was found in an adult in good health. This chain joins TRBV10-1 and TRBJ2-3; 7 bases are shared with TRBD2. CDR3 DNA sequence: TGCGCCAGCAGTGAGTCTAGCGGGAGCACAGATACGCAGTATTTT. This translates into CASSESSGSTDTQYF.